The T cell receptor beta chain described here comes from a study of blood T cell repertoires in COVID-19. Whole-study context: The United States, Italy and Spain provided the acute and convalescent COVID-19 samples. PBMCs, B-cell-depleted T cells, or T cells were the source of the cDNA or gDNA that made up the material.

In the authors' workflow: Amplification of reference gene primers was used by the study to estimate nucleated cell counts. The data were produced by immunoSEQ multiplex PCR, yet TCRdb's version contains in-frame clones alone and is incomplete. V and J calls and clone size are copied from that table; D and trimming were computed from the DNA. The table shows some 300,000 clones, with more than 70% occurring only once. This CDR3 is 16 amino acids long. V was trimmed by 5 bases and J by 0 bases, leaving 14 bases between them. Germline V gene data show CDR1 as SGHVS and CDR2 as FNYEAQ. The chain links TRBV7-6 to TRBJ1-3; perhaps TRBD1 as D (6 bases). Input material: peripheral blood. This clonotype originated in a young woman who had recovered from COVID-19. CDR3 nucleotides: TGTGCCAGCAGCCCGGTTGGACAGAGCTCTGGAAACACCATATATTTT. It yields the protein CASSPVGQSSGNTIYF. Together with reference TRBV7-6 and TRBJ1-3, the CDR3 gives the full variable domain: GAGVSQSPRYKVTKRGQDVALRCDPISGHVSLYWYRQALGQGPEFLTYFNYEAQQDKSGLPNDRFSAERPEGSISTLTIQRTEQRDSAMYRCASSPVGQSSGNTIYFGEGSWLTVV.